Each of the 20 T cell receptor beta chains below was sequenced from the same sample in a study of shared clonotypes between healthy human individuals. Profiling relied on immunoSEQ multiplex PCR, and the TCRdb table lists in-frame clones only, not all of them. The repertoire holds more than 2 million clones, with roughly 94% as singletons. The naive CD8 subset, CD45RO-negative cells positively selected for CCR7, excluded terminally differentiated effector memory CD45RA+ cells. Sequencing was performed on naive CD8+ T cells sorted from blood. The receptors were gathered from a man aged 18 to 29 in good health.

Points on this clone: The sample carries other DNA sequences with the same CDR3. V and J are TRBV25-1 and TRBJ2-2, with D perhaps TRBD2 (5 bases). Trimming removed 9 bases from V and 4 bases from J, with 6 bases in between. In germline, CDR1 is MGHDK, CDR2 SYGVNS. The CDR3 is 11 amino acids. The CDR3 loop is CASSVTGELFF. In DNA form, the CDR3 reads TGTGCCAGTAGCGTCACCGGGGAGCTGTTTTTT.

This clone was seen a single time. The rearrangement uses TRBV6-1 and TRBJ2-7; D is perhaps TRBD1 (5 bases). Germline V gene lookup returns CDR1 MNHNS and CDR2 SASEGT. This CDR3 has 12 residues. V lost 7 bases and J lost 4, with 11 bases in between. The chain's CDR3 is CASKDTDYEQYF. CDR3 sequence (DNA): TGTGCCAGCAAGGACACCGATTACGAGCAGTACTTC.

The rearrangement joins TRBV27 to TRBJ2-3; D perhaps matches TRBD2 (5 bases). Germline V gene sequence: CDR1 MNHEY, CDR2 SMNVEV (reference sequence). V was trimmed by 3 bases and J by 5 bases, leaving 12 bases between them. The length of the CDR3 is 14 residues. Written as DNA, the CDR3 is TGTGCCAGCAGTTTTGTGGGAGCTAGAGATACGCAGTATTTT. This translates into CASSFVGARDTQYF.

This chain joins TRBV19 and TRBJ2-5; possible D gene TRBD1, 6 bases. CDR1 is LNHDA, CDR2 SQIVND, per germline (reference sequence). The CDR3 runs to 14 residues. Trimming pared 5 bases from V and 5 bases from J, leaving 15 bases between. The chain's CDR3 is CASSGSGALETQYF. In nucleotides, the CDR3 is TGTGCCAGTAGTGGATCAGGGGCCTTGGAGACCCAGTACTTC.

Concerning this clone: The same CDR3 also results from other DNA sequences found in this sample. The J gene is TRBJ2-7, the V gene TRBV7-8; the D gene is possibly TRBD1 (6 bases). The CDR3 loop spans 14 amino acids. CDR1 SGHVS and CDR2 FQNEAQ come from the germline V gene. V was clipped by 0 bases and J by 2 bases, with 8 bases between them. The chain's CDR3 is CASSLAGATYEQYF. The CDR3 nucleotides read TGTGCCAGCAGCTTAGCGGGGGCAACCTACGAGCAGTACTTC.

The V and J genes are TRBV11-2 and TRBJ2-7, with a tentative D call TRBD2 (5 bases). Germline assignment: CDR1 SGHAT and CDR2 FQNNGV. The CDR3 loop spans 14 amino acids. Trimming pared 2 bases from V and 3 bases from J, leaving 11 bases between. CDR3 sequence (DNA): TGTGCCAGCAGCTTATCGAACGGGGACTACGAGCAGTACTTC. This sequence encodes CASSLSNGDYEQYF.

Concerning this clone: The same CDR3 can be traced to other DNA sequences in this sample. V is TRBV30 and J is TRBJ2-6; D uncertain. Trimming shortened V by 1 base and J by 0 bases, and 4 bases separated the two germline ends. The CDR3 contains 14 residues. Germline V gives CDR1 GTSNPN, CDR2 SVGIG (reference sequence). As DNA, the CDR3 is TGTGCCTGGAGTGGAGGCTCTGGGGCCAACGTCCTGACTTTC. Residues: CAWSGGSGANVLTF.

The chain recombines TRBV4-1 with TRBJ2-7, with D unclear. CDR3 length equals 12 residues. Trimming pared 0 bases from V and 7 bases from J, leaving 7 bases between. Germline lookup yields CDR1 MGHRA and CDR2 YSYEKL. CDR3 nucleotide sequence: TGCGCCAGCAGCCAAGAGGGAACGGAGCAGTACTTC. Protein sequence: CASSQEGTEQYF.

This clone was detected once. CDR3 region: CASSIAQGPQNQPQHF. Written as DNA, the CDR3 is TGTGCCAGTAGTATAGCCCAGGGCCCTCAGAATCAGCCCCAGCATTTT. This rearrangement joins TRBV19 to TRBJ1-5; D is perhaps TRBD1 (5 bases). V lost 1 base to trimming and J lost 4 bases, with 14 bases between them. The germline V gene has CDR1 LNHDA and CDR2 SQIVND (reference sequence). This CDR3 comprises 16 residues.

This chain links TRBV13 with TRBJ1-2; no firm D call. The V end lost 2 bases, the J end lost 3 bases, and 10 bases lay between the germline ends. The CDR3 is 14 amino acids. Germline values: CDR1 PRHDT, CDR2 FYEKMQ (reference sequence). Here the CDR3 DNA reads TGTGCCAGCAGCTTAATGGGGAGTGACTATGGCTACACCTTC. Translating it yields CASSLMGSDYGYTF.

This chain connects TRBV5-1 to TRBJ1-4; D remains ambiguous. Trimming pared 0 bases from V and 6 bases from J, leaving 6 bases between. This CDR3 has 13 amino acids. Per the germline V gene, CDR1 is SGHRS and CDR2 is YFSETQ. As DNA, the CDR3 is TGCGCCAGCAGCTTGGACATGGATGAAAAACTGTTTTTT. It translates to CASSLDMDEKLFF.

The rearrangement uses TRBV9 and TRBJ1-1, with TRBD1 identical over 7 bases. The CDR3 has 13 residues. The V gene end was trimmed by 3 bases and the J gene end by 4 bases; junction bases not matched to a gene: 3. CDR1 and CDR2 from the germline V gene are SGDLS and YYNGEE. The CDR3 reads CASSGDSGTEAFF. The CDR3 DNA reads TGTGCCAGCAGCGGGGACAGTGGCACTGAAGCTTTCTTT.

The V gene is TRBV27, the J gene TRBJ1-1; 7 bases are a match to TRBD1. Germline V gives CDR1 MNHEY, CDR2 SMNVEV (reference sequence). The CDR3 is made up of 14 amino acids. Trimming removed 6 bases from V and 4 bases from J; junction bases left unmatched: 8. The CDR3 coding sequence is TGTGCCAGCAGCCAGACAGGGATTAGCACTGAAGCTTTCTTT. Protein sequence: CASSQTGISTEAFF.

This chain links TRBV5-6 with TRBJ2-2; weak D call: TRBD2 (5 bases). The CDR3 has 15 amino acids. The V gene lost 3 bases and the J gene lost 7 bases, with 16 bases spanning the gap. CDR1 SGHDT and CDR2 YYEEEE come from the germline V gene. The chain's CDR3 is CASSSGGGNGGELFF. CDR3 DNA: TGTGCCAGCAGCTCGGGTGGAGGAAACGGCGGGGAGCTGTTTTTT.

Remarks on this clone: This sample includes further DNA sequences coding for the same CDR3. The rearrangement joins TRBV30 to TRBJ2-5, with no clear D. V shed 0 bases and J shed 1 base, with 6 bases lying between them. This CDR3 region has 13 residues. Germline V gene sequence: CDR1 GTSNPN, CDR2 SVGIG (reference sequence). DNA for the CDR3: TGTGCCTGGAGTGTGACCACCCAAGAGACCCAGTACTTC. Translated, it gives CAWSVTTQETQYF.

The chain uses TRBV27 and TRBJ2-5; weak D call: TRBD2 (6 bases). CDR3 length: 14 residues. Trimming took 6 bases from V and 4 from J, leaving 15 bases between them. CDR1 and CDR2 from the germline V gene are MNHEY and SMNVEV (reference sequence). CDR3 loop: CASSGTPRGETQYF. CDR3 DNA sequence: TGTGCCAGCAGCGGGACTCCGAGGGGAGAGACCCAGTACTTC.

The chain's CDR3 is CASSFLDSGFTEAFF. The CDR3 DNA sequence: TGTGCCAGCAGTTTCTTGGACAGTGGCTTCACTGAAGCTTTCTTT. This chain joins TRBV27 and TRBJ1-1, with a weak D call TRBD1 (6 bases). CDR1 MNHEY and CDR2 SMNVEV come from the germline V gene (reference sequence). Trimming removed 3 bases at V and 4 bases at J, with 15 bases between. The CDR3 is 15 residues long.

V gene TRBV5-5 combines with J gene TRBJ2-7; 7 bases agree with TRBD1. The CDR3 loop spans 15 amino acids. Germline V gene lookup returns CDR1 SGHKS and CDR2 YYEKEE (reference sequence). The ends lost 4 bases at V and 3 bases at J; junction bases unmatched: 10. In nucleotides, the CDR3 is TGTGCCAGCAGCACCGACAGGGAGAATTTCTACGAGCAGTACTTC. This encodes CASSTDRENFYEQYF.

In nucleotides, the CDR3 is TGTGCCAGCAGTGAAGAGGGGACAGGGGGAAGGTCCGGGGAGCTGTTTTTT. Translation: CASSEEGTGGRSGELFF. This chain links TRBV6-1 with TRBJ2-2, with TRBD1 matching over 11 bases. V lost 1 base and J lost 6; bases outside the gene matches: 7. The germline V gene encodes CDR1 MNHNS and CDR2 SASEGT. The CDR3 length is 17 residues.

Comment on this clone: Other nucleotide sequences in the sample specify the same CDR3. Written as DNA, the CDR3 is TGTGCCAGCAGTTACTCCGGTGAGGCAGATACGCAGTATTTT. This gives the protein CASSYSGEADTQYF. The genes are TRBV6-5 and TRBJ2-3, with no clear D. This CDR3 is built from 14 residues. In germline, CDR1 is MNHEY, CDR2 SVGAGI. The V and J ends lost 0 bases and 4 bases respectively, with 8 bases between them.